The rows below give T cell receptor beta chains drawn from one sample of a study of T cell repertoires in cytomegalovirus infection. One entry per CDR3 protein, called by TCRdb with MiXCR from the reads. Of 150,000 to 200,000 distinct CDR3 sequences listed, 14% were seen once; the top ten hold over 25%. The sequenced sample was PBMCs. These receptors all come from a human donor in good health (CMV status not recorded). Some clones in this sample may be carry-over from other donors' samples. Each CDR3 is given with its conserved first and last residue. The D gene is left open where the match is weak.

>TRBV29-1|NA|TRBJ2-1
CSVEGRDNEQFF
>TRBV28|NA|TRBJ2-2
CASTSHRVPISNTGELFF
>TRBV12-3/TRBV12-4|TRBD1|TRBJ1-1
CASSSRTGVLSTEAFF
>TRBV29-1|TRBD1|TRBJ1-2
CSVGGQGAQGYGYTF
>TRBV4-1|NA|TRBJ1-5
CASSRSGDFDQPQHF
>TRBV5-1|NA|TRBJ1-2
CASSADRRGYTF
>TRBV29-1|TRBD2|TRBJ2-1
CSVEGVGTSRHQLANEQFF
>TRBV10-3|NA|TRBJ1-4
CASTGSDGKLFF
>TRBV5-1|NA|TRBJ2-1
CASSLTVQGTNNEQFF
>TRBV2|NA|TRBJ1-2
CASSEWGRGNYGYTF
>TRBV5-1|NA|TRBJ2-7
CASTGASDYEQYF
>TRBV5-4|TRBD1|TRBJ2-7
CASRDSSYEQYF
>TRBV5-1|NA|TRBJ2-6
CASSLPRSSGANVLTF
>TRBV11-2|NA|TRBJ2-3
CASSLEASTDTQYF
>TRBV7-2|TRBD2|TRBJ2-3
CASSFTSGSIDTQYF
>TRBV7-9|NA|TRBJ2-7
CASSSDYYEQYF
>TRBV28|NA|TRBJ1-2
CASRTTGTYGYTF
>TRBV29-1|NA|TRBJ1-2
CSVGTLRVAGGYTF
>TRBV28|NA|TRBJ2-3
CASSLSLWGTDTQYF
>TRBV20-1|NA|TRBJ2-1
CSARGDYEQFF
>TRBV7-8|NA|TRBJ2-1
CASSFGSYYNEQFF
>TRBV10-1|NA|TRBJ1-1
CASSPDRFEAFF
>TRBV6-1|NA|TRBJ1-2
CASSPDGLYGYTF
>TRBV7-9|NA|TRBJ2-1
CASSLGQGLYNEQFF
>TRBV7-2|NA|TRBJ2-1
CASSLANQVGNEQFF
>TRBV4-1|TRBD1|TRBJ2-1
CASSLRGQGVRNEQFF
>TRBV20-1|NA|TRBJ1-6
CSARGSENSPLHF
>TRBV2|NA|TRBJ1-6
CASRTTGTEGSPLHF
>TRBV25-1|TRBD1|TRBJ1-2
CASSPGTGGYTF
>TRBV6-6|TRBD1|TRBJ2-5
CASSSDRVDETQYF
>TRBV12-5|NA|TRBJ1-1
CASGPQVKNTEAFF
>TRBV7-2|NA|TRBJ1-2
CASSLGSYGYTF
>TRBV5-1|NA|TRBJ2-5
CASCETGRLQETQYF
>TRBV4-1|NA|TRBJ2-1
CASSQASSGLYNEQFF
>TRBV6-1|NA|TRBJ2-3
CASSTGGGFTDTQYF
>TRBV5-1|NA|TRBJ2-5
CASSLVADQETQYF
>TRBV6-2/TRBV6-3|NA|TRBJ2-7
CASSRGSEQYF
>TRBV20-1|NA|TRBJ2-1
CSAPVYNEQFF
>TRBV29-1|TRBD2|TRBJ2-7
CSAKTSGTSGEQYF
>TRBV5-1|TRBD1|TRBJ1-6
CASSRDRGGSPLHF
>TRBV12-5|TRBD1|TRBJ1-2
CTYRDSNYGYTF
>TRBV2|TRBD1|TRBJ2-7
CASSVDRDYEQYF
>TRBV7-8|NA|TRBJ2-7
CASSLEGPREQYF
>TRBV19|TRBD1|TRBJ1-3
CASSAGGMKNTIYF
>TRBV14|NA|TRBJ2-7
CASSQDDYRSYEQYF
>TRBV7-6|TRBD2|TRBJ2-1
CASSLTGGSYLYNEQFF
>TRBV19|NA|TRBJ1-3
CASRLTGAGNTIYF
>TRBV11-2|NA|TRBJ2-3
CASSSHISSAADTQYF
>TRBV27|TRBD1|TRBJ1-2
CASSFRGAQGGYTF
>TRBV19|NA|TRBJ2-5
CASSTGRIAQETQYF
>TRBV7-9|TRBD1|TRBJ2-1
CASSAGTGRTEQFF
>TRBV14|TRBD1|TRBJ1-1
CASSQGRQGRDTEAFF
>TRBV27|TRBD2|TRBJ2-5
CASSFGGGRPETQYF
>TRBV6-6|TRBD1|TRBJ1-5
CASRERVQGLNQPQHF
>TRBV14|NA|TRBJ1-1
CASSHVPTEAFF
>TRBV20-1|NA|TRBJ2-7
CSARERDGYEQYF
>TRBV6-2/TRBV6-3|TRBD1|TRBJ1-5
CASSSTGIPQHF